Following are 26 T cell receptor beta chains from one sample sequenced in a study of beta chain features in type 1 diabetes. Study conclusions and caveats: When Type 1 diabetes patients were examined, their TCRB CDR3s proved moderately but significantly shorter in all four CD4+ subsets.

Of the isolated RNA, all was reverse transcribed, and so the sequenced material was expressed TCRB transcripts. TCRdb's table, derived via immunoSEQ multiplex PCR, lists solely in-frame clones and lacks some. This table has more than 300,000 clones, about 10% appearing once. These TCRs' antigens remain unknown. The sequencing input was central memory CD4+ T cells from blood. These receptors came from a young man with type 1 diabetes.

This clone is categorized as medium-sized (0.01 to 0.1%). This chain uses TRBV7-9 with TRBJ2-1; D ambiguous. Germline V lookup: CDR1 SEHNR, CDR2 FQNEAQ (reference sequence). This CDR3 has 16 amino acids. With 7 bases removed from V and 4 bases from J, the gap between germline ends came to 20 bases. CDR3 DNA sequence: TGTGCCAGCACCACGAGTCCGGACGCAGTATACAATGAGCAGTTCTTC. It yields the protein CASTTSPDAVYNEQFF.

The CDR3 loop reads CASSLGLAGDQETQYF. CDR3 bases: TGTGCCAGCAGCTTAGGTCTAGCGGGAGACCAAGAGACCCAGTACTTC. This chain links TRBV5-4 with TRBJ2-5; 10 bases line up with TRBD2. The CDR3 sequence is 16 residues long. CDR1 and CDR2 (germline): SGHNT, YYREEE (reference sequence). The V segment lost 2 bases and the J segment 0 bases; nucleotides outside the gene matches: 4.

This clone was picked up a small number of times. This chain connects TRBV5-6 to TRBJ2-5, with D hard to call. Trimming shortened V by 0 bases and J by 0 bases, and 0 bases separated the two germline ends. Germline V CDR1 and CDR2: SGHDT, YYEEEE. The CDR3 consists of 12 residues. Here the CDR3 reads CASSLDQETQYF. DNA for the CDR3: TGTGCCAGCAGCTTGGACCAAGAGACCCAGTACTTC.

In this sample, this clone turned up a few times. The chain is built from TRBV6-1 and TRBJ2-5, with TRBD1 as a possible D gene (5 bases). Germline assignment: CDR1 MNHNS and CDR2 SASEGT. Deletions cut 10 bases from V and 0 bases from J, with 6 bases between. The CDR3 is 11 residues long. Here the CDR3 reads CAIRDQETQYF. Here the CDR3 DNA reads TGTGCCATCAGGGACCAAGAGACCCAGTACTTC.

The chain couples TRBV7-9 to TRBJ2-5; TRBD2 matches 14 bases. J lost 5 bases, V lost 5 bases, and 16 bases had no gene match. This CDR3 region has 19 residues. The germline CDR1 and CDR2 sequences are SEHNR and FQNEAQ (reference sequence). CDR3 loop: CASSRGLAGVSGPGETQYF. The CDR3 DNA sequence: TGTGCCAGCAGCCGGGGACTAGCGGGAGTTTCGGGTCCCGGGGAGACCCAGTACTTC. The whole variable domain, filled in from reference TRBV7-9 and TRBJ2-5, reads DTGVSQNPRHKITKRGQNVTFRCDPISEHNRLYWYRQTLGQGPEFLTYFQNEAQLEKSRLLSDRFSAERPKGSFSTLEIQRTEQGDSAMYLCASSRGLAGVSGPGETQYFGPGTRLLVL.

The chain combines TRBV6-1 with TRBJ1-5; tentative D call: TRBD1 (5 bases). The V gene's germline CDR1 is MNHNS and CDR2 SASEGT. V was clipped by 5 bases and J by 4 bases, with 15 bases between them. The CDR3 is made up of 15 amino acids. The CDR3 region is CASSRGSGVNQPQHF. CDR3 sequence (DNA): TGTGCCAGCAGTCGGGGGTCCGGGGTTAATCAGCCCCAGCATTTT.

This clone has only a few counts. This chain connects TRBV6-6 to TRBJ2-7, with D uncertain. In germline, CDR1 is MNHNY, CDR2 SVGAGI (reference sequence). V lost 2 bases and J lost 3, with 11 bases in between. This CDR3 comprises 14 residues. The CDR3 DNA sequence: TGTGCCAGCAGTTACAGAGGTTTGGGCTACGAGCAGTACTTC. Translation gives CASSYRGLGYEQYF.

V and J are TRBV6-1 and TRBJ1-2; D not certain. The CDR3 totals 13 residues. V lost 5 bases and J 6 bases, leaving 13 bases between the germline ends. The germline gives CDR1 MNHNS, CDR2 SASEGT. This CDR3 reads CASSHQDGDGYTF. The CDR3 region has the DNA TGTGCCAGCAGTCACCAAGATGGGGATGGCTACACCTTC.

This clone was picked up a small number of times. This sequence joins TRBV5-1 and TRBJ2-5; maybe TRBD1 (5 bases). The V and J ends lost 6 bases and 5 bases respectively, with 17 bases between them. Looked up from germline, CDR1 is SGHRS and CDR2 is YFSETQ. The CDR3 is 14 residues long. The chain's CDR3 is CASKAGNSLETQYF. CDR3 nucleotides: TGCGCCAGCAAGGCAGGGAATTCATTGGAGACCCAGTACTTC.

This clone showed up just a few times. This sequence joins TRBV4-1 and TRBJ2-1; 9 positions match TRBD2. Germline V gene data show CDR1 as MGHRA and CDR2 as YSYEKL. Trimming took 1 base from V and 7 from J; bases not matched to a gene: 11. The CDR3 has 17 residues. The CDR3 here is CASSQGGPGLASNEQFF. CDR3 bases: TGCGCCAGCAGCCAAGGGGGACCGGGACTAGCATCGAATGAGCAGTTCTTC.

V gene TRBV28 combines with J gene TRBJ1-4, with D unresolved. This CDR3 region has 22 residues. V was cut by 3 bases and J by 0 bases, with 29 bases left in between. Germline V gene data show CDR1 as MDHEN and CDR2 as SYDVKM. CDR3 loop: CASSFWGYLGYTRVTTNEKLFF. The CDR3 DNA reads TGTGCCAGCAGTTTTTGGGGTTATCTCGGCTATACTCGGGTGACAACTAATGAAAAACTGTTTTTT.

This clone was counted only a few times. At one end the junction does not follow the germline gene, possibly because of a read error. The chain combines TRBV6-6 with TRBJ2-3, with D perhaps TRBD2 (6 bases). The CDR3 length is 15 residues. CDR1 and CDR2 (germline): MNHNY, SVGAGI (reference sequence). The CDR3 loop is CASSNSGDRTDTQYF. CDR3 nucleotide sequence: TGTGCCAGCAGTAACTCGGGAGATCGCACAGATACGCAGTATTTT.

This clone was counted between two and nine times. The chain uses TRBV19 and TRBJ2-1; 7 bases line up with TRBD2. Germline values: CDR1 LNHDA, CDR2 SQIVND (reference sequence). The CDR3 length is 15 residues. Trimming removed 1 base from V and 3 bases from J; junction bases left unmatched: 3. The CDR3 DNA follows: TGTGCCAGTAGTATAGCAGCGGGACTCTACAATGAGCAGTTCTTC. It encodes CASSIAAGLYNEQFF.

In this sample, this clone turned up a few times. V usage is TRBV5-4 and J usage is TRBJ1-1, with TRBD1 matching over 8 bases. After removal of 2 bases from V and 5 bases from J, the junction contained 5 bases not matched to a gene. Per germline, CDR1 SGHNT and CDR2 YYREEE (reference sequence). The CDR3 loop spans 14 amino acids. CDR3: CASSLGTGLTEAFF. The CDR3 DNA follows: TGTGCCAGCAGCTTAGGGACAGGATTGACTGAAGCTTTCTTT. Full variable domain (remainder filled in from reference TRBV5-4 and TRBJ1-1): ETGVTQSPTHLIKTRGQQVTLRCSSQSGHNTVSWYQQALGQGPQFIFQYYREEENGRGNFPPRFSGLQFPNYSSELNVNALELDDSALYLCASSLGTGLTEAFFGQGTRLTVV.

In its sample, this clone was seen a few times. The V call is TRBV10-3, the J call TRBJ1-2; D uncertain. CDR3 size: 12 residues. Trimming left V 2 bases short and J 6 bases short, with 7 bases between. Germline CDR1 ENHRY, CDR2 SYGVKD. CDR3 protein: CAISENRDGYTF. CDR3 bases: TGTGCCATCAGTGAGAATAGGGATGGCTACACCTTC.

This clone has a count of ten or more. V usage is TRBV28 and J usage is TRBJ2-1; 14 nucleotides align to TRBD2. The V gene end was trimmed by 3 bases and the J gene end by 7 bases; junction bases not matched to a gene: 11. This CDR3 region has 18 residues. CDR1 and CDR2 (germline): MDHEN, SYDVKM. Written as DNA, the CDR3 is TGTGCCAGCAGTTTTAGAGGAGGACTAGCGGGAGGAGCTAATGAGCAGTTCTTC. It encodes CASSFRGGLAGGANEQFF.

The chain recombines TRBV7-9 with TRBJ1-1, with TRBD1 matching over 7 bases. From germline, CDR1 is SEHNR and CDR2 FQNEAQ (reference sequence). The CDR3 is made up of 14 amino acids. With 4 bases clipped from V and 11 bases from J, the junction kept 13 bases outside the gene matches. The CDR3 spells CASSSLDRVIEAFF. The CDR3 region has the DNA TGTGCCAGCAGCTCGCTCGACAGGGTGATAGAGGCTTTCTTT.

CDR3 coding DNA: TGTGCCAGCAGCCTCCCAGGGGCTGGCTACACCTTC. It yields the protein CASSLPGAGYTF. The chain uses TRBV7-2 and TRBJ1-2; weak D call: TRBD1 (6 bases). CDR3 length: 12 amino acids. Germline CDR1 SGHTA, CDR2 FQGNSA. V lost 5 bases and J lost 7, with 11 bases in between.

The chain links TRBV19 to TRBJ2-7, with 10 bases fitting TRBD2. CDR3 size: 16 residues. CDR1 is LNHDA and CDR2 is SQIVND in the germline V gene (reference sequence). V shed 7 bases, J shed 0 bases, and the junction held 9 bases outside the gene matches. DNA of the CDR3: TGTGCCAGTACAGCTAGCGGGAGATTAGGCTCCTACGAGCAGTACTTC. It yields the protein CASTASGRLGSYEQYF.

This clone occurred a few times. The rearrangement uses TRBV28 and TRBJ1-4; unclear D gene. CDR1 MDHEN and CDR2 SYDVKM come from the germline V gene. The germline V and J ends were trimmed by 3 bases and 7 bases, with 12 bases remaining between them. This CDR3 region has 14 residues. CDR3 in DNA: TGTGCCAGCAGTTTCCCCCTCCGGGTTGAAAAACTGTTTTTT. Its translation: CASSFPLRVEKLFF. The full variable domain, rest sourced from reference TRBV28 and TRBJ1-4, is DVKVTQSSRYLVKRTGEKVFLECVQDMDHENMFWYRQDPGLGLRLIYFSYDVKMKEKGDIPEGYSVSREKKERFSLILESASTNQTSMYLCASSFPLRVEKLFFGSGTQLSVL.

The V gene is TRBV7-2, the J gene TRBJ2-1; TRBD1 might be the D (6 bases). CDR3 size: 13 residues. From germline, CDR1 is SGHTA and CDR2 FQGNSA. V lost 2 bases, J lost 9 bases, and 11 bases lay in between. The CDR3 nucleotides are TGTGCCAGCAGCTTAAACCGGGACACTGAGCAGTTCTTC. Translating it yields CASSLNRDTEQFF.

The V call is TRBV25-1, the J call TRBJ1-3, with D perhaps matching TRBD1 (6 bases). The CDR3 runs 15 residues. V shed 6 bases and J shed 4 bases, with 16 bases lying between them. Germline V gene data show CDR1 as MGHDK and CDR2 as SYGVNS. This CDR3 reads CASSPRQGSGNTIYF. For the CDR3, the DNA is TGTGCCAGCAGCCCGCGCCAGGGGTCAGGAAACACCATATATTTT. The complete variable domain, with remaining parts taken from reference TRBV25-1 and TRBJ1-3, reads EADIYQTPRYLVIGTGKKITLECSQTMGHDKMYWYQQDPGMELHLIHYSYGVNSTEKGDLSSESTVSRIRTEHFPLTLESARPSHTSQYLCASSPRQGSGNTIYFGEGSWLTVV.

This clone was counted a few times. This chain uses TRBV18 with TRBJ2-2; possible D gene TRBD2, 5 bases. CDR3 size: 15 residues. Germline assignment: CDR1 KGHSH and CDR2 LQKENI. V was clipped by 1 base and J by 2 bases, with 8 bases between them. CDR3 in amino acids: CASSPQSGNTGELFF. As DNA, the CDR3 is TGTGCCAGCTCACCACAGAGCGGCAACACCGGGGAGCTGTTTTTT.

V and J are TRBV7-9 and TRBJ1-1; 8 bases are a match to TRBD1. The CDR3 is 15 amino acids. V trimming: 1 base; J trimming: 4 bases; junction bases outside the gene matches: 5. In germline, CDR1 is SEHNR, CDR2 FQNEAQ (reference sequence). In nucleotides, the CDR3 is TGTGCCAGCAGCTTAGGAACAGGGGGGAGCACTGAAGCTTTCTTT. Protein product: CASSLGTGGSTEAFF.

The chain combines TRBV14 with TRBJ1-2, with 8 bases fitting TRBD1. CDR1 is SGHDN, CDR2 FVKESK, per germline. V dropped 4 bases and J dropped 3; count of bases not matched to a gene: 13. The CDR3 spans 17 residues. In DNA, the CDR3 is TGTGCCAGCAGCCGCCGGTTTCGGCCAGGGGGCGACTATGGCTACACCTTC. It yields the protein CASSRRFRPGGDYGYTF.

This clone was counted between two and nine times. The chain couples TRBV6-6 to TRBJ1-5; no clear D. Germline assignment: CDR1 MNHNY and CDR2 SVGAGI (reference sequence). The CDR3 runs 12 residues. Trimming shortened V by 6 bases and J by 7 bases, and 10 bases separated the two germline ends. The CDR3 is CASSSLLQPQHF. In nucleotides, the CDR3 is TGTGCCAGCAGCTCCCTCTTGCAGCCCCAGCATTTT.